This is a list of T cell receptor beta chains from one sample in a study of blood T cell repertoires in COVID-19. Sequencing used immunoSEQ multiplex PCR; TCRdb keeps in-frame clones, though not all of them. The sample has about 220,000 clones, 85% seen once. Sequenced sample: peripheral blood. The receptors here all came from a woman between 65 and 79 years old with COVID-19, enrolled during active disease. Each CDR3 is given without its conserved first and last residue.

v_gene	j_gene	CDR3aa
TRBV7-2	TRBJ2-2	ASSNGLAGASGTGELF
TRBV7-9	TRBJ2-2	ASSLALALGPTGELF
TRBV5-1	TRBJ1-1	ASSFRSIGWFTEAF
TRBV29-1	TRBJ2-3	SVTSVGTDTQY
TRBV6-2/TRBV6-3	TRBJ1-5	ASSYSPGYSNQPQH
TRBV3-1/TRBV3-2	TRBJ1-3	ASSQALGQWINTIY
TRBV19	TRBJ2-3	ASSFGEPTDTQY
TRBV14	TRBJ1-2	ASSHVRTGGSGYT
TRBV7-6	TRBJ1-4	ASSLGTSVKNEKLF
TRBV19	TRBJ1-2	ASRRSGGWNYGYT
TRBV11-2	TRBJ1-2	ASRNPGQAYT
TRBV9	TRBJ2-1	ASSVRGFSSYNEQF
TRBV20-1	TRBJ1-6	SASFRAEGPLH
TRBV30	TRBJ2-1	AWSKGTVSYNEQF
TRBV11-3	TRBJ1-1	ASSLRGPGWVAEAF
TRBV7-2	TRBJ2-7	ASSSRHDRPEQY